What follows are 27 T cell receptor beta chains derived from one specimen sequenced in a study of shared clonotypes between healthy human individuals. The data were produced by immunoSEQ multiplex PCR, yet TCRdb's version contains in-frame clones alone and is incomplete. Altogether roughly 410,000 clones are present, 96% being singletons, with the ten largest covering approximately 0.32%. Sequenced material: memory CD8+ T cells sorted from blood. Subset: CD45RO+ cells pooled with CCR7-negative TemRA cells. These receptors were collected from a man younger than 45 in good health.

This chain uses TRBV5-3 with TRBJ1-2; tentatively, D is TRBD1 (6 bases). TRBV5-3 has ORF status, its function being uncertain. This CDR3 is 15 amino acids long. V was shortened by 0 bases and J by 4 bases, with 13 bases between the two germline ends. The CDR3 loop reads CARSLVRGRGYGYTF. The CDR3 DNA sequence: TGTGCCAGAAGCTTGGTCAGGGGCCGAGGCTATGGCTACACCTTC.

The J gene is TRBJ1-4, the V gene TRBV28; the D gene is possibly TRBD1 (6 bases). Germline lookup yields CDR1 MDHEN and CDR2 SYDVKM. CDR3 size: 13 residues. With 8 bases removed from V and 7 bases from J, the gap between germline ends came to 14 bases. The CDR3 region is CASGQGQAEKLFF. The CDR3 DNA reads TGTGCCAGCGGTCAGGGGCAGGCTGAAAAACTGTTTTTT.

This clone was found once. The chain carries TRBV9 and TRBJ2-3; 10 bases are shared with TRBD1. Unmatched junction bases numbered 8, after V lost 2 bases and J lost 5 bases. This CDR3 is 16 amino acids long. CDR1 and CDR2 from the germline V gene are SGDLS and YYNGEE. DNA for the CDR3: TGTGCCAGCAGCGTGCAGGGACAGGGGTCTGGAGATACGCAGTATTTT. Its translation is CASSVQGQGSGDTQYF.

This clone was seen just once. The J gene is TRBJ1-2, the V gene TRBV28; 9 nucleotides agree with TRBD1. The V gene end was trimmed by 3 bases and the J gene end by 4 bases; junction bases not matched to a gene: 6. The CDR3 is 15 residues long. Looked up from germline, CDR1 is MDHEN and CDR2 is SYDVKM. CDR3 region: CASSLVTDRGYGYTF. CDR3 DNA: TGTGCCAGCAGTTTGGTAACGGACAGGGGCTATGGCTACACCTTC.

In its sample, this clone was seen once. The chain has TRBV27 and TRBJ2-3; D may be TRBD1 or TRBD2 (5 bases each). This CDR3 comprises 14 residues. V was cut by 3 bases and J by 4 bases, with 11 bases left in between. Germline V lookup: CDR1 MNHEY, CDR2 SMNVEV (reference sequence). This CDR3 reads CASSFFVGADTQYF. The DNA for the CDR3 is TGTGCCAGCAGTTTTTTTGTGGGGGCAGATACGCAGTATTTT.

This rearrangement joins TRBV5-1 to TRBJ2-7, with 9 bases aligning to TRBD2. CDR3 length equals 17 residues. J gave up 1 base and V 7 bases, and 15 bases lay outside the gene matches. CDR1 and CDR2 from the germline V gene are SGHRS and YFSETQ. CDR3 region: CASAPGRRTSVSYEQYF. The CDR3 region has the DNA TGCGCCAGCGCACCGGGTCGCAGGACTAGCGTTTCCTACGAGCAGTACTTC.

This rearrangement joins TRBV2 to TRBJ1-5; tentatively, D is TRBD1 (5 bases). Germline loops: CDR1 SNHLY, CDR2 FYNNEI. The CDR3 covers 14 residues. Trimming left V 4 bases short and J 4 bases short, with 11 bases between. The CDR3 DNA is TGTGCCAGCAGTGTGGAGACAGATAATCAGCCCCAGCATTTT. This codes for CASSVETDNQPQHF.

The CDR3 region is CASSFFRDRGDTEAFF. The CDR3 DNA follows: TGTGCCAGCAGCTTTTTCCGAGACAGGGGGGACACTGAAGCTTTCTTT. The V call is TRBV7-9, the J call TRBJ1-1; 9 bases fit TRBD1. The junction had 8 bases not matched to a gene; V was cut back by 3 bases and J by 3 bases. The CDR3 extends over 16 amino acids. Germline V gives CDR1 SEHNR, CDR2 FQNEAQ (reference sequence).

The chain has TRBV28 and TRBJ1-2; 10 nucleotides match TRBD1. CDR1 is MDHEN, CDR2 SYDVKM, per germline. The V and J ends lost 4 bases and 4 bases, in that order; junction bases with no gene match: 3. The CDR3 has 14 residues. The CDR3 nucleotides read TGTGCCAGCAGTTCCGGGACAGGGGTCTATGGCTACACCTTC. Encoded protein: CASSSGTGVYGYTF.

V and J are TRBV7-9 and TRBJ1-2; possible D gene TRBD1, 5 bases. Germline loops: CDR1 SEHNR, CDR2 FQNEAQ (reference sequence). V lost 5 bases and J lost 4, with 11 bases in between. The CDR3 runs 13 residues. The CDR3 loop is CASSQTVIYGYTF. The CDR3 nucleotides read TGTGCCAGCAGCCAGACAGTTATCTATGGCTACACCTTC. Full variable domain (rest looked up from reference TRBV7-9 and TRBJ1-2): DTGVSQNPRHKITKRGQNVTFRCDPISEHNRLYWYRQTLGQGPEFLTYFQNEAQLEKSRLLSDRFSAERPKGSFSTLEIQRTEQGDSAMYLCASSQTVIYGYTFGSGTRLTVV.

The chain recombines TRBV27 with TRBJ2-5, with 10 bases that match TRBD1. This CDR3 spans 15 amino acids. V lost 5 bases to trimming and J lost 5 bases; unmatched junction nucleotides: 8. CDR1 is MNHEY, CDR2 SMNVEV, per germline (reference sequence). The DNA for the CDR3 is TGTGCCAGCAGTATACCGGGACAGGGGCTTGAGACCCAGTACTTC. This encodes CASSIPGQGLETQYF.

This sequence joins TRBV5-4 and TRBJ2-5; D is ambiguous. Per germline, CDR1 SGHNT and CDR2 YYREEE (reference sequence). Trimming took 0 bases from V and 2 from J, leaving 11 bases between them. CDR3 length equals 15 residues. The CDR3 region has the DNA TGTGCCAGCAGCTTGGGGGCAAACCGTCAAGAGACCCAGTACTTC. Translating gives CASSLGANRQETQYF.

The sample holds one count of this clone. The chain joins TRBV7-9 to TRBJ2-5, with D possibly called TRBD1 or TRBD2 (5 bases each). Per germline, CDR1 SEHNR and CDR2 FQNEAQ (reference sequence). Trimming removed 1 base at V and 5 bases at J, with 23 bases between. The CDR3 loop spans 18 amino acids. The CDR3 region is CASSLVGVAGSEGETQYF. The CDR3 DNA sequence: TGTGCCAGCAGCTTAGTAGGGGTGGCAGGCTCTGAGGGGGAGACCCAGTACTTC.

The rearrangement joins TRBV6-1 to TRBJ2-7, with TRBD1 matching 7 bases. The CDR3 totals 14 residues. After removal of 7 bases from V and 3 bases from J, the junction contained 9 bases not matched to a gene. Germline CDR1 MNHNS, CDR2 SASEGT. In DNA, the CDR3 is TGTGCCAGCAAAACGACAGGGCCACTCTACGAGCAGTACTTC. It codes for CASKTTGPLYEQYF.

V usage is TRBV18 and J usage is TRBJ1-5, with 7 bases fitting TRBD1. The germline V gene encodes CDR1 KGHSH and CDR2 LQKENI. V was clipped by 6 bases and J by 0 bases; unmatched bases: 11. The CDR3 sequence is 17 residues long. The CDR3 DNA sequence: TGTGCCAGCTCCCGACAGGGCAGGGGCTATAGCAATCAGCCCCAGCATTTT. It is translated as CASSRQGRGYSNQPQHF.

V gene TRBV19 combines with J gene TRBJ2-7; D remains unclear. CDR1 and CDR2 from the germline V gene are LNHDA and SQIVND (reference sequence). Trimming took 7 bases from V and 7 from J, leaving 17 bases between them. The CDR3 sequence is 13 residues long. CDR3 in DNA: TGTGCCAGTATCGGGCAGCGCCTGTGGGAGCAGTACTTC. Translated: CASIGQRLWEQYF.

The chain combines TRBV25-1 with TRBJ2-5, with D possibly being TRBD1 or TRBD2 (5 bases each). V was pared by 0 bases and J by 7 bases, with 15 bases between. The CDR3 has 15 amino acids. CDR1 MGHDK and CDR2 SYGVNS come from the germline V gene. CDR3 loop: CASSEYRGAAVTQYF. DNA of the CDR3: TGTGCCAGCAGTGAATATCGAGGGGCTGCGGTGACCCAGTACTTC.

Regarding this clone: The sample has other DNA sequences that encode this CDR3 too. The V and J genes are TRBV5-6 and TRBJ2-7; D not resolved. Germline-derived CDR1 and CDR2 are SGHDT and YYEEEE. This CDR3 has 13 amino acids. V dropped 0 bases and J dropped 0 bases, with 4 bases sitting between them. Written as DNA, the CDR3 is TGTGCCAGCAGCTTGGCCAGCTCCTACGAGCAGTACTTC. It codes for CASSLASSYEQYF.

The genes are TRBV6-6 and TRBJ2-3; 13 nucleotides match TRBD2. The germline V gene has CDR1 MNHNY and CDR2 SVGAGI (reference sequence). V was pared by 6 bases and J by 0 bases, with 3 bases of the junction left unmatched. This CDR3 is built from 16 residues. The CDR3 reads CASRLAGGPSTDTQYF. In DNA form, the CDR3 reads TGTGCCAGCAGACTAGCGGGAGGGCCTAGCACAGATACGCAGTATTTT.

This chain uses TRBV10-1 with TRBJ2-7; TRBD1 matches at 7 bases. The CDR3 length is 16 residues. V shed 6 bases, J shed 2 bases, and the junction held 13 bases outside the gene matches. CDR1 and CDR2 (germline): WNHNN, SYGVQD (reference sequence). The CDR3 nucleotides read TGCGCCAGCAGCGAATCGGGACAGCCGATAACCTACGAGCAGTACTTC. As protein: CASSESGQPITYEQYF.

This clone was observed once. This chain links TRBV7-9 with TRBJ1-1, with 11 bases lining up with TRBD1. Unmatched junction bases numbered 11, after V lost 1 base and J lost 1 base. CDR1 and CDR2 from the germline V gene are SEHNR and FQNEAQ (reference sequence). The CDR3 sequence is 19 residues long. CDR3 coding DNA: TGTGCCAGCAGCTTAGACCTCTCTCCGGGACAGGGGGGGAACACTGAAGCTTTCTTT. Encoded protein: CASSLDLSPGQGGNTEAFF.

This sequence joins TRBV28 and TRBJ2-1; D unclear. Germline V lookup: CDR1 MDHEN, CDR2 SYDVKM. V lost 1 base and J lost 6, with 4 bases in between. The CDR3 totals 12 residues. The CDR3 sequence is CASSLFTNEQFF. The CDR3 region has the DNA TGTGCCAGCAGTTTATTTACCAATGAGCAGTTCTTC.

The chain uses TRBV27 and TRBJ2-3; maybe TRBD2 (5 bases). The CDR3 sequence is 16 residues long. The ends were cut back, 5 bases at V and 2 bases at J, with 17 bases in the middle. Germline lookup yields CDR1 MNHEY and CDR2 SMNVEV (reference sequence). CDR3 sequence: CASSGLSLAYTDTQYF. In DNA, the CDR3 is TGTGCCAGCAGTGGACTTAGCCTAGCCTACACAGATACGCAGTATTTT.

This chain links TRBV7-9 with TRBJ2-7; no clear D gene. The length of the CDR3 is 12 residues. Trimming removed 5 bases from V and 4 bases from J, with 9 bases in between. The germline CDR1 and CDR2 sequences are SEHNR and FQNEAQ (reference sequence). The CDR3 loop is CASSPTEYEQYF. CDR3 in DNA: TGTGCCAGCAGCCCAACTGAGTACGAGCAGTACTTC.

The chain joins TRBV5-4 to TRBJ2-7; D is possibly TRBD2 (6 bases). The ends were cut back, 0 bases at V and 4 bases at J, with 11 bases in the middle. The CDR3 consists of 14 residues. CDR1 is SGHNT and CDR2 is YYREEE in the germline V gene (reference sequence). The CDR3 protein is CASSLGLENYEQYF. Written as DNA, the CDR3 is TGTGCCAGCAGCTTGGGACTAGAAAATTACGAGCAGTACTTC.

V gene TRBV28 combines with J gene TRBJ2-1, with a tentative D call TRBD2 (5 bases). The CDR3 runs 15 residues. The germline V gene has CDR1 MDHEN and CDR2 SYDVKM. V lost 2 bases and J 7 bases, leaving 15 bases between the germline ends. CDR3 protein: CASSLTREYTNEQFF. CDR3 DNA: TGTGCCAGCAGTTTAACACGGGAATACACGAATGAGCAGTTCTTC.

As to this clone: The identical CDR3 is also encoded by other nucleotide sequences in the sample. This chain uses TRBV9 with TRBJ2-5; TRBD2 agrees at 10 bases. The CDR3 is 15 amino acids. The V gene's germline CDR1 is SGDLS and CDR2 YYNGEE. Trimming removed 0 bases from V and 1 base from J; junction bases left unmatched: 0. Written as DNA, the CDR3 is TGTGCCAGCAGCGTAGGGACTAGCGGCCAAGAGACCCAGTACTTC. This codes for CASSVGTSGQETQYF. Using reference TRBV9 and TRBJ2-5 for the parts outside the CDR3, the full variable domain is DSGVTQTPKHLITATGQRVTLRCSPRSGDLSVYWYQQSLDQGLQFLIQYYNGEERAKGNILERFSAQQFPDLHSELNLSSLELGDSALYFCASSVGTSGQETQYFGPGTRLLVL.